A single T cell receptor (beta chain) is shown here with its context. What it binds is not known. The PCR was carried out with 60 Vbeta primers and 13 Jbeta primers. The data were produced by immunoSEQ multiplex PCR, yet TCRdb's version contains in-frame clones alone and is incomplete. In the table there are some 180,000 clones, 77% of which are singletons. This sample is drawn from a study of cytomegalovirus exposure and HLA in healthy donors. On the study more broadly: Earlier findings included some 120 million unique TCR beta sequences obtained from roughly 200 million T cells. Study-wide points: The authors enumerated roughly 160 TCR beta chains as linked to cytomegalovirus. Many donors shared some public TCRs, even though most TCR sequences were rare.

V was cut by 10 bases and J by 8 bases, with 20 bases left in between. CDR3 length equals 13 residues. This sequence was found in a man between 18 and 35 years old in good health and CMV-seronegative. The chain combines TRBV6-7 with TRBJ1-1, with D unresolved. TRBV6-7 is an ORF, with its function uncertain. The sequenced sample was PBMCs. This CDR3 is CATPQRGIEEAFF. For the CDR3, the DNA is TGTGCCACCCCCCAGCGGGGAATAGAGGAAGCTTTCTTT.